The rows below give T cell receptor beta chains drawn from one sample of a study of blood T cell repertoires in COVID-19. TCRdb's copy holds only in-frame clones and misses some; the assay was immunoSEQ multiplex PCR. In the table there are 200,000 to 250,000 clones, around 86% of which are singletons. Sequencing was done on a sample of peripheral blood. These receptor sequences come from an elderly woman with COVID-19, enrolled during active disease. The CDR3 runs from the conserved cysteine through the conserved F or W. The order of the fields is D gene, clone size, J gene, V gene, CDR3 DNA, CDR3 protein. The D gene is left open where the match is weak. Only part of the rows carry a size: once, few, many, or a class if the clone is expanded.

.,.,TRBJ1-1,TRBV6-2/TRBV6-3,TGTGCCAGCAGCCCCGGGACAAATAGGGAGTACACTGAAGCTTTCTTT,CASSPGTNREYTEAFF
TRBD1,.,TRBJ1-5,TRBV4-2,TGTGCCAGCAGCCAAACCACACCGGGACAGGCCCTAGGTAGCAATCAGCCCCAGCATTTT,CASSQTTPGQALGSNQPQHF
.,.,TRBJ1-1,TRBV2,TGTGCCAGCGGGCCGGGAGAGCGGAACACTGAAGCTTTCTTT,CASGPGERNTEAFF
.,.,TRBJ2-7,TRBV18,TGTGCCAGCTCACCAGGACTCTACGAGCAGTACTTC,CASSPGLYEQYF
.,.,TRBJ1-2,TRBV19,TGTGCCAGTACCGTAGGAGGGATAGATGGCTACACCTTC,CASTVGGIDGYTF
TRBD2,.,TRBJ2-7,TRBV4-2,TGTGCCAGCAGCCAAGGTTCTAGCGGGTATTACGAGCAGTACTTC,CASSQGSSGYYEQYF
TRBD1,.,TRBJ1-2,TRBV6-5,TGTGCCAGCAGTTCCGTGACAGGGACGGCTTCTGGCTACACCTTC,CASSSVTGTASGYTF
TRBD2,.,TRBJ2-5,TRBV3-1/TRBV3-2,TGTGCCAGCAGACGGAAAGCGGGGGGCGTCGAGACCCAGTACTTC,CASRRKAGGVETQYF
TRBD1,.,TRBJ1-4,TRBV6-5,TGTGCCAGCAGGCCCGCCGGGACAGGTACAGAAAAACTGTTTTTT,CASRPAGTGTEKLFF
.,once,TRBJ2-3,TRBV27,TGTGCCAGCAGTCCAGCCCTCCAGACTCGTACGCAGTATTTT,CASSPALQTRTQYF
.,few,TRBJ2-3,TRBV9,TGTGCCAGCAGCGTACGTAGCGGAACTAGCACAGATACGCAGTATTTT,CASSVRSGTSTDTQYF
TRBD1,.,TRBJ1-6,TRBV7-9,TGTGCCAGCAGCTTCACAGGGGGCAGGGATTCACCCCTCCACTTT,CASSFTGGRDSPLHF
TRBD1,.,TRBJ2-1,TRBV5-4,TGTGCCAGCAGCCAACGGGACAGGCCGAACAATGAGCAGTTCTTC,CASSQRDRPNNEQFF
.,few,TRBJ1-1,TRBV18,TGTGCCAGCTCGCTGCTGGACAGAGTGAACACTGAAGCTTTCTTT,CASSLLDRVNTEAFF
TRBD1,.,TRBJ1-1,TRBV2,TGTGCCAGCAATCTCGACAGGGGGACTGAAGCTTTCTTT,CASNLDRGTEAFF
TRBD2,.,TRBJ2-5,TRBV5-4,TGTGCCAGCAGCCGAGGACTAGCGGGCCCGGAGACCCAGTACTTC,CASSRGLAGPETQYF
TRBD1,.,TRBJ1-2,TRBV19,TGTGCCAGTAGTCCCAGGACAGGGACCTATGGCTACACCTTC,CASSPRTGTYGYTF
TRBD1,.,TRBJ1-5,TRBV6-2/TRBV6-3,TGTGCCAGCAGTCACCCCGGGACAGGGGTGAATCAGCCCCAGCATTTT,CASSHPGTGVNQPQHF
.,.,TRBJ1-2,TRBV24-1,TGTGCCACCAGTGATGGTAGAGCCGATGGCTACACCTTC,CATSDGRADGYTF
.,.,TRBJ2-7,TRBV18,TGTGCCAGCTCACCCCAGCCCATCGACAGGACATTCTACGAGCAGTACTTC,CASSPQPIDRTFYEQYF
TRBD2,once,TRBJ2-3,TRBV4-1,TGCGCCAGCAGCCCGCAGGTACTAGCGGGAGGGCGGACCACAGATACGCAGTATTTT,CASSPQVLAGGRTTDTQYF
TRBD2,.,TRBJ2-1,TRBV9,TGTGCCAGCAGCGCCGGGACTAGCGCCTACAATGAGCAGTTCTTC,CASSAGTSAYNEQFF
.,.,TRBJ2-7,TRBV4-1,TGCGCCAGCAGCCAAGCGTTCAGGGTCGAGACCTACGAGCAGTACTTC,CASSQAFRVETYEQYF
TRBD1,few,TRBJ1-1,TRBV10-3,TGTGCCATCAGTGGGGGACAGGGGCTTCTTCTTGAAGCTTTCTTT,CAISGGQGLLLEAFF
TRBD1,.,TRBJ2-2,TRBV19,TGTGCCAGTACTGATATCGGGACAGGGGCCGGGGAGCTGTTTTTT,CASTDIGTGAGELFF
.,.,TRBJ2-5,TRBV14,TGTGCCAGCAGCCAAGTGGGGGGAGGCGTGGAGACCCAGTACTTC,CASSQVGGGVETQYF
.,.,TRBJ2-5,TRBV12-3/TRBV12-4,TGTGCCAGCAGACTAAGGGAGACCCAGTACTTC,CASRLRETQYF
.,.,TRBJ1-2,TRBV30,TGTGCCTGGAGTGTGGGCCTCCTCTTGAGTGGCTACACCTTC,CAWSVGLLLSGYTF
.,.,TRBJ1-6,TRBV28,TGTGCCAGCGGGAGTAGGCGCTATAATTCACCCCTCCACTTT,CASGSRRYNSPLHF
.,.,TRBJ2-1,TRBV7-9,TGTGCCAGCACTCTAGGGGGGGCATCCTACAATGAGCAGTTCTTC,CASTLGGASYNEQFF
.,once,TRBJ2-3,TRBV5-6,TGTGCCAGCAGCTTGCAGTACACAGATACGCAGTATTTT,CASSLQYTDTQYF
TRBD1,few,TRBJ1-2,TRBV19,TGTGCCTCCCGTGTGGGACAGTATTATGGCTACACCTTC,CASRVGQYYGYTF
.,few,TRBJ1-4,TRBV5-1,TGCGCCAGCTCATGGGGGGAAAAGGGAGAAAAACTGTTTTTT,CASSWGEKGEKLFF
.,.,TRBJ1-5,TRBV4-1,TGCGCCAGCAGCCCGTCGGGGGATCAGCCCCAGCATTTT,CASSPSGDQPQHF
.,.,TRBJ2-1,TRBV5-1,TGCGCCAGCCGACAGGGAGGCCCCAACAATGAGCAGTTCTTC,CASRQGGPNNEQFF
.,.,TRBJ1-1,TRBV7-2,TGTGCCAGCAGCTTCGGGGTTACTGAAGCTTTCTTT,CASSFGVTEAFF
.,.,TRBJ2-4,TRBV7-2,TGTGCCAGCAGCCCACATCGGCAGGGGAAAAACATTCAGTACTTC,CASSPHRQGKNIQYF
TRBD2,.,TRBJ2-7,TRBV6-5,TGTGCCAGCAGCCGCGGACTAGCCGTGGCGGGCGAGCAGTACTTC,CASSRGLAVAGEQYF
.,.,TRBJ2-2,TRBV30,TGTGCCTGGAGTGTCCCCATCACCGGGGAGCTGTTTTTT,CAWSVPITGELFF
TRBD1,.,TRBJ1-1,TRBV6-6,TGTGCCAGCAGCGACAGGGGGATCAACACTGAAGCTTTCTTT,CASSDRGINTEAFF
.,.,TRBJ1-1,TRBV6-5,TGTGCCAGCACATCAGCGGGGGTATCGACTGAAGCTTTCTTT,CASTSAGVSTEAFF
.,.,TRBJ1-2,TRBV10-2,TGCGCCAGCAGTGAGAGGGGTTATGATGGCTACACCTTC,CASSERGYDGYTF
.,.,TRBJ1-2,TRBV2,TGTGCCAGCAGTGTCGGGATGAACTATGGCTACACCTTC,CASSVGMNYGYTF